Listed below are T cell receptor beta chains from one sample, sequenced in a study of CXCR3-negative and CXCR3-positive naive CD8 T cells. Reprocessing the 5' RACE reads, TCRdb reports a single entry for every CDR3 protein and omits DNA. Its table lists about 40,000 distinct CDR3 sequences. Material for sequencing was memory CD8+ T cells from blood. These receptor sequences come from a human donor in good health. Some clones in this sample may be carry-over from other donors' samples. Both conserved end residues are part of each CDR3. Each record gives: V gene, clone size, J gene, CDR3 protein. Clone size, where shown, is once, few, many, or a class for clones that have expanded.

v_call: TRBV24-1
clone_size: -
j_call: TRBJ1-2
cdr3_aa: CATSDVRTVYGYTF

v_call: TRBV7-9
clone_size: -
j_call: TRBJ1-4
cdr3_aa: CASSLATQTRGRNEKLFF

v_call: TRBV4-3
clone_size: medium-sized
j_call: TRBJ2-1
cdr3_aa: CASSSGRNEQFF

v_call: TRBV15
clone_size: -
j_call: TRBJ2-3
cdr3_aa: CATSSDERLARTDTQYF

v_call: TRBV7-9
clone_size: -
j_call: TRBJ2-3
cdr3_aa: CASSSSRQTDSTDTQYF

v_call: TRBV13
clone_size: medium-sized
j_call: TRBJ1-2
cdr3_aa: CASSLLGQNYGYTF

v_call: TRBV20-1
clone_size: -
j_call: TRBJ2-5
cdr3_aa: CSASTGTSSETQYF

v_call: TRBV11-2
clone_size: -
j_call: TRBJ1-1
cdr3_aa: CASSPYLFQNTEAFF

v_call: TRBV6-2/TRBV6-3
clone_size: -
j_call: TRBJ2-1
cdr3_aa: CASSLENSYNEQFF

v_call: TRBV27
clone_size: -
j_call: TRBJ1-5
cdr3_aa: CASSNTRGADQPQHF

v_call: TRBV25-1
clone_size: -
j_call: TRBJ1-5
cdr3_aa: CASSELGSNQPQHF

v_call: TRBV29-1
clone_size: -
j_call: TRBJ1-2
cdr3_aa: CSVESGGLGYGYTF

v_call: TRBV4-3
clone_size: -
j_call: TRBJ2-1
cdr3_aa: CASSQDSGGYNEQFF

v_call: TRBV20-1
clone_size: -
j_call: TRBJ1-1
cdr3_aa: CSAREVTTRSTEAFF

v_call: TRBV7-2
clone_size: -
j_call: TRBJ1-2
cdr3_aa: CASSSPPGTGGDYGYTF

v_call: TRBV9
clone_size: -
j_call: TRBJ2-7
cdr3_aa: CASSVDSARGRYEQYF

v_call: TRBV25-1
clone_size: -
j_call: TRBJ1-1
cdr3_aa: CASSPGQNTEAFF

v_call: TRBV20-1
clone_size: -
j_call: TRBJ1-2
cdr3_aa: CSAQTGTNPYGYTF

v_call: TRBV20-1
clone_size: -
j_call: TRBJ2-1
cdr3_aa: CSATTFLTSGGWYNEQFF

v_call: TRBV20-1
clone_size: medium-sized
j_call: TRBJ1-1
cdr3_aa: CSARLPTRLNTEAFF

v_call: TRBV18
clone_size: -
j_call: TRBJ2-5
cdr3_aa: CASATYGTVQETQYF

v_call: TRBV6-6
clone_size: -
j_call: TRBJ1-6
cdr3_aa: CASSDRGDSPLHF

v_call: TRBV29-1
clone_size: -
j_call: TRBJ1-2
cdr3_aa: CSVEDRGTGHKPNYGYTF

v_call: TRBV2
clone_size: -
j_call: TRBJ2-2
cdr3_aa: CASSARDGQGRVPGELFF

v_call: TRBV20-1
clone_size: -
j_call: TRBJ2-1
cdr3_aa: CSARGLLSFNDEQFF

v_call: TRBV28
clone_size: -
j_call: TRBJ1-2
cdr3_aa: CASSYRGPNYGYTF

v_call: TRBV29-1
clone_size: -
j_call: TRBJ1-2
cdr3_aa: CSVEGPGARIGYTF

v_call: TRBV4-3
clone_size: -
j_call: TRBJ2-7
cdr3_aa: CASSPWMLYEQYF

v_call: TRBV13
clone_size: -
j_call: TRBJ2-1
cdr3_aa: CASSLVTANSYNEQFF

v_call: TRBV19
clone_size: -
j_call: TRBJ2-1
cdr3_aa: CASSPDSSSYNEQFF

v_call: TRBV25-1
clone_size: -
j_call: TRBJ2-5
cdr3_aa: CASSAGLETQYF

v_call: TRBV18
clone_size: -
j_call: TRBJ2-2
cdr3_aa: CASSPPGRTTGELFF

v_call: TRBV10-3
clone_size: -
j_call: TRBJ2-5
cdr3_aa: CAISESPASGGLRQETQYF

v_call: TRBV20-1
clone_size: -
j_call: TRBJ2-1
cdr3_aa: CSAGGGVSYNEQFF

v_call: TRBV4-3
clone_size: -
j_call: TRBJ2-2
cdr3_aa: CASSPSQVAGRRTGELFF

v_call: TRBV5-1
clone_size: -
j_call: TRBJ2-7
cdr3_aa: CASSELDSYNEQYF

v_call: TRBV5-6
clone_size: -
j_call: TRBJ1-1
cdr3_aa: CASSSYRAGTEAFF

v_call: TRBV5-5
clone_size: -
j_call: TRBJ2-5
cdr3_aa: CASSWTGTPYQETQYF

v_call: TRBV4-3
clone_size: -
j_call: TRBJ2-1
cdr3_aa: CASSQDTMERGVDEQFF

v_call: TRBV5-6
clone_size: -
j_call: TRBJ2-1
cdr3_aa: CASSSDRAGEQFF

v_call: TRBV10-3
clone_size: -
j_call: TRBJ2-3
cdr3_aa: CAISESSGLATDTQYF

v_call: TRBV7-9
clone_size: -
j_call: TRBJ1-1
cdr3_aa: CATRRGGTEAFF

v_call: TRBV29-1
clone_size: -
j_call: TRBJ1-2
cdr3_aa: CSVAGARGGPATNYGYTF

v_call: TRBV27
clone_size: -
j_call: TRBJ1-2
cdr3_aa: CASSLSAGQGYGYTF

v_call: TRBV29-1
clone_size: -
j_call: TRBJ2-7
cdr3_aa: CSVRQGGFYEQYF

v_call: TRBV15
clone_size: -
j_call: TRBJ1-2
cdr3_aa: CATSRVLGASGYTF

v_call: TRBV20-1
clone_size: -
j_call: TRBJ1-1
cdr3_aa: CSVPRERGDRGEAFF

v_call: TRBV10-3
clone_size: -
j_call: TRBJ2-5
cdr3_aa: CAISAGTDGLETQYF

v_call: TRBV4-1
clone_size: -
j_call: TRBJ1-5
cdr3_aa: CASSQGRGTGPMGQPQHF

v_call: TRBV4-3
clone_size: -
j_call: TRBJ1-4
cdr3_aa: CASSQDRGGNEKLFF

v_call: TRBV28
clone_size: -
j_call: TRBJ2-1
cdr3_aa: CASSLARTFEQFF

v_call: TRBV5-1
clone_size: -
j_call: TRBJ1-6
cdr3_aa: CASSSAGANSPLHF

v_call: TRBV4-3
clone_size: -
j_call: TRBJ2-7
cdr3_aa: CASSQDQGPYEQYF

v_call: TRBV29-1
clone_size: -
j_call: TRBJ2-7
cdr3_aa: CSVDDQGSYEQYF

v_call: TRBV5-1
clone_size: -
j_call: TRBJ2-1
cdr3_aa: CASSRGHEQFF